This TCR beta chain emerged from a study of T cell responses to AZD1222 COVID-19 vaccine. Concerning this clone itself: The antigen is undetermined.

The length of the CDR3 is 14 residues. Trimming removed 6 bases from V and 2 bases from J, with 11 bases in between. CDR1 is SGHTA and CDR2 is FQGNSA in the germline V gene. Samples with a second dose at about 4 or about 12 weeks were pooled together. General observations from the study: Among spike-specific TCRs, nearly half reportedly target unmutated variant regions. Spike regions recognized by vaccine-associated CD4 TCRs spanned the protein, led by 160-218 and 743-854. Donors were mostly white British, more females; clonal diversity possibly underestimated.

The method was immunoSEQ multiplex PCR; TCRdb's version includes in-frame clones alone and lacks a portion of them. The table has 140,000 to 150,000 clones, 92% seen once. The V call is TRBV7-2, the J call TRBJ2-1; D might be TRBD2 (5 bases). Source: peripheral blood, taken 28 days after the second AZD1222 dose. The TCR sequence derives from an adult who received the AZD1222 COVID-19 vaccine. CDR3 in DNA: TGTGCCAGCAGTCCTACCGGGACCTACAATGAGCAGTTCTTC. Protein sequence: CASSPTGTYNEQFF.